What follows describes a single T cell receptor (beta chain). The antigen remains undetermined. Though probably carrying unrecorded immune exposures, donors were nominally healthy at sampling. The PCR used 60 Vbeta and 13 Jbeta primers. Method: immunoSEQ multiplex PCR; TCRdb's copy keeps in-frame clones and lacks some. The sample includes around 200,000 clones, around 62% of them seen just once. CDR3 length equals 15 residues. The germline CDR1 and CDR2 sequences are MGHRA and YSYEKL. Unmatched junction bases numbered 2, after V lost 1 base and J lost 1 base. This specimen belongs to a study of cytomegalovirus exposure and HLA in healthy donors. Study-level points and caveats: In a later analysis, TCR beta V- and J-gene trimming showed a link to a missense DCLRE1C variant. Later work associated roughly 17,000 TCR beta sequences with HLA alleles at 0.05 false discovery rate. Later analysis revealed greater clonal expansion in HLA-associated TCR beta chains than in equally common others.

The TCR comes from a man aged 40-50 years in good health and CMV-seronegative. The chain uses TRBV4-1 and TRBJ2-3, with TRBD1 identical over 7 bases. Sample: PBMCs. The CDR3 region has the DNA TGCGCCAGCAGCCAAGGACAGGGAGGCACAGATACGCAGTATTTT. Amino acids: CASSQGQGGTDTQYF.